A single sample is the source of the 25 T cell receptor beta chains below, sequenced in a study of Graves' ophthalmopathy and Graves' hyperthyroidism. The authors amplified TCR beta CDR3 regions from RNA transcripts. RT-PCR in the first round used HTBI primers; a second-round multiplex PCR followed. TCRdb reanalysed the multiplex PCR reads using MiXCR and keeps one entry per CDR3 protein. The sample has around 1.1 million distinct CDR3 sequences, approximately 35% seen once; the top ten hold approximately 10%. Sample: peripheral blood or thyroid tissue (not recorded which). The receptors stem from an adult man with Graves' hyperthyroidism.

This clonotype was detected ten times or more. This chain links TRBV19 with TRBJ1-1; no clear D gene. CDR1 is LNHDA and CDR2 is SQIVND in the germline V gene (reference sequence). The CDR3 covers 14 residues. V was trimmed by 6 bases and J by 0 bases, leaving 11 bases between them. The CDR3 DNA reads as TGTGCCAGTAGACGCAAGGGCCTGAACACTGAAGCTTTCTTT. Its translation is CASRRKGLNTEAFF.

The chain couples TRBV5-1 to TRBJ2-7; 8 nucleotides agree with TRBD1. Germline V gives CDR1 SGHRS, CDR2 YFSETQ. V trimming: 0 bases; J trimming: 2 bases; junction bases outside the gene matches: 10. The CDR3 loop spans 17 amino acids. CDR3 sequence reads: CASSLGPGQASAYEQYF. The DNA of the CDR3 is TGCGCCAGCAGCTTGGGACCGGGACAGGCAAGCGCCTACGAGCAGTACTTC.

Concerning this clonotype: The missing conserved phenylalanine or tryptophan at the end of this CDR3 makes a read error likely. The chain links TRBV5-1 to TRBJ1-4; TRBD1 might be the D (5 bases). The CDR3 totals 13 residues. Germline V gene data show CDR1 as SGHRS and CDR2 as YFSETQ. V was clipped by 5 bases and J by 3 bases, with 8 bases between them. CDR3 residues: CASRQGANEKLFS. The CDR3 nucleotides read TGCGCCAGCAGGCAGGGAGCTAATGAAAAACTGTTTTCT.

Ten or more counts support this clonotype. V usage is TRBV10-3 and J usage is TRBJ2-7; 10 bases are a match to TRBD2. CDR3 size: 14 residues. With 6 bases clipped from V and 3 bases from J, the junction kept 5 bases outside the gene matches. Germline V gene sequence: CDR1 ENHRY, CDR2 SYGVKD. The CDR3: CAIRGSSGSYEQYF. DNA of the CDR3: TGTGCCATCAGAGGCTCTAGCGGGAGCTACGAGCAGTACTTC.

The chain carries TRBV20-1 and TRBJ2-2; D gene ambiguous. CDR1 is DFQATT and CDR2 is SNEGSKA in the germline V gene (reference sequence). The CDR3 loop spans 14 amino acids. Trimming removed 2 bases at V and 1 base at J, with 8 bases between. CDR3 loop: CSARWVGNTGELFF. In nucleotides, the CDR3 is TGCAGTGCTAGATGGGTGGGGAACACCGGGGAGCTGTTTTTT.

The V gene is TRBV6-5, the J gene TRBJ1-2; a weak D match, TRBD1 (6 bases). Per the germline V gene, CDR1 is MNHEY and CDR2 is SVGAGI. Trimming removed 6 bases from V and 7 bases from J, with 18 bases in between. The CDR3 runs to 14 residues. CDR3 nucleotide sequence: TGTGCCAGCAGCCAGCAACAGGGACCTACTGGCTACACCTTC. The encoded protein is CASSQQQGPTGYTF.

This clonotype showed up many times. The chain has TRBV4-1 and TRBJ2-7; no clear D. The germline V gene has CDR1 MGHRA and CDR2 YSYEKL. Deletions cut 0 bases from V and 6 bases from J, with 6 bases between. The CDR3 is 12 amino acids. The CDR3 DNA sequence: TGCGCCAGCAGCCAAGACGGTTTCGAGCAGTACTTC. Its translation: CASSQDGFEQYF.

Remarks on this clonotype: This could be a read error, since a much larger clone is one nucleotide away. Here the CDR3 omits its conserved ending phenylalanine or tryptophan, so a read error is the likely source. V usage is TRBV5-6 and J usage is TRBJ2-5, with a possible D match to TRBD2 (5 bases). Germline lookup yields CDR1 SGHDT and CDR2 YYEEEE. This CDR3 has 14 amino acids. V lost 3 bases and J 1 base, leaving 10 bases between the germline ends. This CDR3 reads CASSSGKGQETQYL. The CDR3 DNA reads as TGTGCCAGCAGCTCCGGGAAGGGCCAAGAGACCCAGTACCTC.

The table lists this clonotype with a few counts. The chain combines TRBV11-2 with TRBJ1-1; no reliable D call. V was clipped by 8 bases and J by 3 bases, with 19 bases between them. The germline CDR1 and CDR2 sequences are SGHAT and FQNNGV. This CDR3 comprises 15 residues. CDR3 region: CASSPSRGLDTEAFF. CDR3 sequence (DNA): TGTGCCAGCTCACCAAGTCGCGGCCTAGACACTGAAGCTTTCTTT.

This clonotype was counted at least ten times. The gene calls are TRBV10-3 and TRBJ2-5; D gene ambiguous. Germline CDR1 ENHRY, CDR2 SYGVKD. V lost 0 bases to trimming and J lost 5 bases, with 4 bases between them. CDR3 length equals 12 residues. CDR3 sequence reads: CAISESGETQYF. As DNA, the CDR3 is TGTGCCATCAGTGAGTCGGGCGAGACCCAGTACTTC.

In its sample, this clonotype was seen a few times. The rearrangement uses TRBV7-6 and TRBJ2-2; 9 nucleotides align to TRBD2. Germline values: CDR1 SGHVS, CDR2 FNYEAQ. This CDR3 comprises 17 residues. V lost 3 bases to trimming and J lost 7 bases; unmatched junction nucleotides: 12. CDR3 nucleotide sequence: TGTGCCAGCAGCTTTCGTCTAGCGGGATATGCTGGCGGGGAGCTGTTTTTT. The encoded protein is CASSFRLAGYAGGELFF.

The rearrangement joins TRBV6-2 or TRBV6-3 to TRBJ1-1; 8 positions agree with TRBD1. The J segment lost 5 bases and the V segment lost 7 bases, leaving 9 bases of the junction unmatched. The CDR3 is made up of 14 amino acids. Looked up from germline, CDR1 is MNHEY and CDR2 is SVGEGT. CDR3 in DNA: TGTGCCAGCAATCCAGGGGGCGGCGGTACTGAAGCTTTCTTT. This encodes CASNPGGGGTEAFF.

Points on this clonotype: One base away lies a much larger clone, so this may be a sequencing read error. The chain employs TRBV6-1 and TRBJ1-5; no clear D gene. Germline-derived CDR1 and CDR2 are MNHNS and SASEGT. The CDR3 runs to 11 residues. The CDR3 sequence: CASSEVQPHHF. CDR3 DNA sequence: TGTGCCAGCAGTGAAGTTCAGCCCCATCATTTT.

The V gene is TRBV28, the J gene TRBJ2-5; no clear D. The V end was cut by 2 bases, the J end by 3 bases, with 13 bases between. Germline CDR1 reads MDHEN; CDR2 reads SYDVKM. The CDR3 runs to 15 residues. CDR3 region: CASSLGSMVKETQYF. CDR3 nucleotide sequence: TGTGCCAGCAGTTTAGGATCAATGGTAAAAGAGACCCAGTACTTC.

The J gene is TRBJ1-2, the V gene TRBV6-1; the D is unclear. CDR1 is MNHNS and CDR2 is SASEGT in the germline V gene. V was clipped by 4 bases and J by 8 bases, with 14 bases between them. The CDR3 sequence is 13 residues long. The CDR3 sequence: CASSAREFGGYTF. Here the CDR3 DNA reads TGTGCCAGCAGTGCCCGGGAATTTGGGGGCTACACCTTC.

The rearrangement uses TRBV19 and TRBJ2-7; a possible D gene is TRBD2 (5 bases). Trimming took off 3 bases at V and 1 base at J, with 13 bases between the two ends. The length of the CDR3 is 15 residues. Germline CDR1 LNHDA, CDR2 SQIVND (reference sequence). CDR3 region: CASSMGGGSSYEQYF. The CDR3 DNA sequence: TGTGCCAGTAGTATGGGTGGAGGATCATCCTACGAGCAGTACTTC.

Notes on this clonotype: No DNA is shown, since the ends of the CDR3 on it are uncertain; the CDR3 is the one TCRdb lists. The gene calls are TRBV29-1 and TRBJ1-2; the D call TRBD1 from the table was never checked on the DNA. The CDR3 length is 10 residues, termini included. Per germline, CDR1 SQVTM and CDR2 ANQGSEA. CDR3 residues: CSVGTGAHYF.

This clonotype showed up many times. V and J are TRBV6-6 and TRBJ1-5; D gene ambiguous. Trimming took off 5 bases at V and 4 bases at J, with 15 bases between the two ends. Germline V gene data show CDR1 as MNHNY and CDR2 as SVGAGI (reference sequence). The CDR3 runs to 15 residues. The CDR3 loop reads CASSPAGGQNQPQHF. DNA of the CDR3: TGTGCCAGCAGTCCCGCGGGAGGGCAAAATCAGCCCCAGCATTTT.

The sample holds many counts of this clonotype. The chain is built from TRBV10-1 and TRBJ1-2; weak D call: TRBD1 (5 bases). The V and J ends lost 7 bases and 1 base respectively, with 13 bases between them. The germline V gene encodes CDR1 WNHNN and CDR2 SYGVQD (reference sequence). The CDR3 runs 14 residues. CDR3 residues: CASKVETVNYGYTF. For the CDR3, the DNA is TGCGCCAGCAAGGTTGAGACAGTTAACTATGGCTACACCTTC.

Remarks on this clonotype: A read error may explain this, as a much larger clone is one base away. V is TRBV19 and J is TRBJ2-5; 10 nucleotides match TRBD2. Germline V gene lookup returns CDR1 LNHDA and CDR2 SQIVND (reference sequence). J was trimmed by 4 bases and V by 9 bases; bases with no gene match: 11. The CDR3 has 15 amino acids. CDR3 sequence (DNA): TGTGCCAGCGGACCGGGACTAGCGAGTGGAGAGACCCAGTACTTC. Translating gives CASGPGLASGETQYF. The whole variable domain, filled in from reference TRBV19 and TRBJ2-5, reads DGGITQSPKYLFRKEGQNVTLSCEQNLNHDAMYWYRQDPGQGLRLIYYSQIVNDFQKGDIAEGYSVSREKKESFPLTVTSAQKNPTAFYLCASGPGLASGETQYFGPGTRLLVL.

This clonotype showed up many times. This sequence joins TRBV6-6 and TRBJ2-2; 8 positions match TRBD1. The CDR3 covers 13 residues. V lost 5 bases to trimming and J lost 4 bases; unmatched junction nucleotides: 0. CDR1 is MNHNY, CDR2 SVGAGI, per germline (reference sequence). CDR3 DNA sequence: TGTGCCAGCAGTGGACAGGGCACCGGGGAGCTGTTTTTT. Protein sequence: CASSGQGTGELFF.

V gene TRBV28 combines with J gene TRBJ1-2; TRBD1 is a possible D gene (6 bases). The CDR3 is 17 residues long. Germline values: CDR1 MDHEN, CDR2 SYDVKM. V shed 6 bases and J shed 4 bases, with 24 bases lying between them. The CDR3 DNA sequence: TGTGCCAGCAGCTCCCAGGGGAGGGGTCGAGGACGCTATGGCTACACCTTC. It encodes CASSSQGRGRGRYGYTF.

This clonotype appeared many times. This chain links TRBV15 with TRBJ1-1, with D unresolved. Germline assignment: CDR1 LNHNV and CDR2 YYDKDF (reference sequence). V lost 0 bases and J 4 bases, leaving 9 bases between the germline ends. There are 14 residues in the CDR3. The CDR3 sequence is CATSRDNVGTEAFF. CDR3 DNA: TGTGCCACCAGCAGAGATAATGTCGGCACTGAAGCTTTCTTT. Combining the CDR3 with reference TRBV15 and TRBJ1-1 gives the whole variable domain DAMVIQNPRYQVTQFGKPVTLSCSQTLNHNVMYWYQQKSSQAPKLLFHYYDKDFNNEADTPDNFQSRRPNTSFCFLDIRSPGLGDTAMYLCATSRDNVGTEAFFGQGTRLTVV.

This clonotype was counted many times. The chain joins TRBV29-1 to TRBJ2-7; TRBD2 matches at 11 bases. CDR1 is SQVTM and CDR2 is ANQGSEA in the germline V gene. This CDR3 contains 15 residues. After removal of 2 bases from V and 1 base from J, the junction contained 4 bases not matched to a gene. The DNA of the CDR3 is TGCAGCGTTGAATATCCTAGCGGGAGGTCCTACGAGCAGTACTTC. Its translation: CSVEYPSGRSYEQYF.

In the case of this clonotype: This sequence may be a read error, since a much larger clone differs from it by one base. V is TRBV10-3 and J is TRBJ2-7, with a possible D match to TRBD1 (6 bases). Germline CDR1 is ENHRY and CDR2 is SYGVKD. V was pared by 10 bases and J by 2 bases, with 15 bases between. The CDR3 sequence is 13 residues long. The CDR3: CATQDDRTYEQYF. As DNA, the CDR3 is TGTGCCACCCAGGATGACAGGACCTACGAGCAGTACTTC.